The 29 T cell receptor beta chains listed next were all sequenced from one sample in a study of molecular identifiers for immune sequencing clone quantification. Using its own MiXCR run on the PCR reads, TCRdb lists one record per CDR3 protein. The table lists about half a million distinct CDR3 sequences, about 20% of them singletons. The sequencing sample was made of naive CD8+ T cells from blood, with Jurkat cell RNA spiked in. The sample's subset: FACS-sorted CD8+CD4-CCR7+CD45RA+ naive T cells. The receptors stem from a human donor in good health. Some libraries in this study had Jurkat cell RNA spiked in.

This clonotype was observed at least ten times. The gene calls are TRBV4-1 and TRBJ2-2; D gene ambiguous. V dropped 3 bases and J dropped 4 bases, with 3 bases sitting between them. The CDR3 extends over 12 amino acids. The V gene's germline CDR1 is MGHRA and CDR2 YSYEKL. The CDR3: CASSQITGELFF. CDR3 DNA: TGCGCCAGCAGCCAGATCACCGGGGAGCTGTTTTTT.

This clonotype was counted ten times or more. The V call is TRBV19, the J call TRBJ1-1, with 7 bases identical to TRBD1. V gave up 0 bases and J gave up 5 bases; unmatched junction bases: 0. The CDR3 sequence is 13 residues long. CDR1 is LNHDA and CDR2 is SQIVND in the germline V gene (reference sequence). The CDR3 spells CASSIDRGTEAFF. As DNA, the CDR3 is TGTGCCAGTAGTATAGACAGGGGGACTGAAGCTTTCTTT.

The V gene is TRBV7-6, the J gene TRBJ1-6; D is uncertain. The CDR3 consists of 14 residues. V lost 5 bases and J lost 8, with 13 bases in between. Germline loops: CDR1 SGHVS, CDR2 FNYEAQ. CDR3 bases: TGTGCCAGCAGCCCTACGGTAGCTGATTCACCCCTCCACTTT. It translates to CASSPTVADSPLHF.

J is TRBJ1-2 and V is TRBV4-1, with D maybe TRBD1 (5 bases). The CDR3 is made up of 16 amino acids. Trimming removed 2 bases at V and 3 bases at J, with 16 bases between. Germline CDR1 and CDR2: MGHRA and YSYEKL. CDR3 in amino acids: CASSQQRGQGDYGYTF. CDR3 DNA: TGCGCCAGCAGCCAACAACGAGGGCAGGGTGACTATGGCTACACCTTC.

This clonotype was counted ten times or more. The chain carries TRBV5-1 and TRBJ2-1; TRBD1 matches at 9 bases. CDR3 size: 17 residues. Germline values: CDR1 SGHRS, CDR2 YFSETQ. J gave up 4 bases and V 2 bases, and 10 bases lay outside the gene matches. The CDR3 DNA follows: TGCGCCAGCAGCTTAACAGGGGGCTGGTCCCCTTACAATGAGCAGTTCTTC. The encoded protein is CASSLTGGWSPYNEQFF.

This sequence joins TRBV5-5 and TRBJ2-7; tentatively, D is TRBD2 (6 bases). Trimming left V 4 bases short and J 6 bases short, with 14 bases between. From germline, CDR1 is SGHKS and CDR2 YYEKEE (reference sequence). The CDR3 consists of 13 residues. CDR3 sequence (DNA): TGTGCCAGCAGCAGGGACGGACTACCCGAGCAGTACTTC. This encodes CASSRDGLPEQYF.

The DNA for the CDR3 is TGTGCCAGCAGTTGGACAGGGGGGTGGTCCTACGAGCAGTACTTC. This gives the protein CASSWTGGWSYEQYF. V usage is TRBV27 and J usage is TRBJ2-7, with 10 bases matching TRBD1. Germline V CDR1 and CDR2: MNHEY, SMNVEV (reference sequence). V lost 4 bases, J lost 1 base, and 4 bases stayed unmatched. CDR3 length: 15 amino acids.

The rearrangement links TRBV19 to TRBJ2-3; D may be TRBD2 (6 bases). The germline V and J ends were trimmed by 5 bases and 4 bases, with 16 bases remaining between them. The CDR3 extends over 15 amino acids. CDR1 and CDR2 from the germline V gene are LNHDA and SQIVND (reference sequence). Here the CDR3 reads CASSPLREIPDTQYF. The CDR3 bases are TGTGCCAGTAGTCCCCTTCGGGAGATACCAGATACGCAGTATTTT.

Regarding this clonotype: Relative to the germline gene, one junction end is altered; a read error may explain this. The chain recombines TRBV9 with TRBJ2-3, with 9 bases that match TRBD2. Germline lookup yields CDR1 SGDLS and CDR2 YYNGEE. This CDR3 is 14 amino acids long. CDR3 region: CASGAGGPTDTRYF. DNA of the CDR3: TGTGCCAGCGGAGCGGGAGGACCCACAGATACGCGGTATTTT.

This clonotype was counted many times. This chain connects TRBV19 to TRBJ2-7; 11 positions match TRBD1. The CDR3 is made up of 13 amino acids. Germline V CDR1 and CDR2: LNHDA, SQIVND (reference sequence). The ends lost 11 bases at V and 3 bases at J; junction bases unmatched: 6. The DNA for the CDR3 is TGTGCCTCTTCCGGGACAGGGGGCTACGAGCAGTACTTC. This codes for CASSGTGGYEQYF.

Concerning this clonotype itself: A much larger clone lies one base from this, so it may be a read error. This CDR3 reads CASSPPNTGTQYF. The CDR3 DNA reads TGTGCCAGCAGCCCGCCCAACACAGGTACGCAGTATTTT. V usage is TRBV7-9 and J usage is TRBJ2-3, with D possibly being TRBD1 (5 bases). This CDR3 has 13 residues. Germline assignment: CDR1 SEHNR and CDR2 FQNEAQ (reference sequence).

About this clonotype itself: One end of the junction fails to match germline, which may point to a read error. This chain links TRBV9 with TRBJ2-2; tentatively, D is TRBD1 (6 bases). This CDR3 region has 16 residues. From germline, CDR1 is SGDLS and CDR2 YYNGEE. CDR3 sequence: CASNVGGTSNTGELFF. The CDR3, as DNA: TGTGCCAGCAACGTAGGTGGGACATCGAACACCGGGGAGCTGTTTTTT.

About this clonotype: Its ends do not fully match the called genes, so a read error is possible. The V call is TRBV7-9, the J call TRBJ2-7, with D perhaps TRBD1 or TRBD2 (5 bases each). Germline V gene sequence: CDR1 SEHNR, CDR2 FQNEAQ (reference sequence). The CDR3 has 14 amino acids. In DNA form, the CDR3 reads TGTGCTAGCAGCCCGTCGGGACGTCCGGACGAGCAGTACTTC. Its translation: CASSPSGRPDEQYF.

About this clonotype itself: A read error is possible here, since a much larger clone lies one base away. A read error is likely, as this CDR3 ends without the conserved phenylalanine or tryptophan. The chain joins TRBV6-1 to TRBJ2-7; 8 positions agree with TRBD2. The CDR3 totals 15 residues. Trimming at V came to 4 bases and at J to 2 bases, leaving 7 bases not matched to a gene. CDR1 is MNHNS and CDR2 is SASEGT in the germline V gene. As DNA, the CDR3 is TGTGCCAGCAGTGTACTAGCGGAACCAACCTACGAGCAGTACCTC. The encoded protein is CASSVLAEPTYEQYL.

A remark on this clonotype: This sequence may be a read error, since a much larger clone differs from it by one base. The V call is TRBV20-1, the J call TRBJ2-1, with D unresolved. The CDR3 length is 16 residues. Germline lookup yields CDR1 DFQATT and CDR2 SNEGSKA (reference sequence). The CDR3 spells CSASPPSARTNNEQSF. For the CDR3, the DNA is TGCAGTGCTTCCCCCCCCAGCGCCCGGACGAACAATGAGCAGTCCTTC.

The sample holds many counts of this clonotype. The chain is built from TRBV29-1 and TRBJ2-3; no firm D call. Deletions cut 2 bases from V and 2 bases from J, with 5 bases between. Germline CDR1 reads SQVTM; CDR2 reads ANQGSEA. The CDR3 has 12 residues. This CDR3 is CSVEIVTDTQYF. CDR3 DNA sequence: TGCAGCGTTGAAATAGTCACAGATACGCAGTATTTT.

This clonotype was detected many times. The chain is built from TRBV20-1 and TRBJ2-7, with D hard to call. Trimming cost V 4 bases and J 0 bases, with 10 bases left between them. The CDR3 sequence is 13 residues long. The V gene's germline CDR1 is DFQATT and CDR2 SNEGSKA (reference sequence). CDR3 sequence: CSAKTESSYEQYF. In nucleotides, the CDR3 is TGCAGTGCTAAGACCGAAAGCTCCTACGAGCAGTACTTC.

In regard to this clonotype: This may arise from a read error, as a much more abundant clone is one base away. CDR3: CAWSTKRGHGNQPRHF. CDR3 DNA sequence: TGTGCCTGGAGTACGAAGAGGGGGCACGGCAATCAGCCCCGGCATTTT. The J gene is TRBJ1-5, the V gene TRBV30, with 7 bases aligning to TRBD1. The CDR3 consists of 16 residues. Germline V gene data show CDR1 as GTSNPN and CDR2 as SVGIG (reference sequence).

This clonotype was seen more than once but under ten times. CDR3 amino acids: CAWSPLAGVFDEQFF. The CDR3 DNA reads as TGTGCCTGGAGTCCCCTAGCGGGAGTTTTCGATGAGCAGTTCTTC. The chain couples TRBV30 to TRBJ2-1; TRBD2 matches 10 bases. The CDR3 spans 15 residues. The V gene end was trimmed by 2 bases and the J gene end by 8 bases; junction bases not matched to a gene: 9. CDR1 and CDR2 (germline): GTSNPN, SVGIG (reference sequence). The full variable domain, completed using reference TRBV30 and TRBJ2-1, is SQTIHQWPATLVQPVGSPLSLECTVEGTSNPNLYWYRQAAGRGLQLLFYSVGIGQISSEVPQNLSASRPQDRQFILSSKKLLLSDSGFYLCAWSPLAGVFDEQFFGPGTRLTVL.

This clonotype was recorded a few times. This chain links TRBV7-2 with TRBJ1-1; D might be TRBD1 (5 bases). In germline, CDR1 is SGHTA, CDR2 FQGNSA. The CDR3 is 13 residues long. V lost 2 bases, J lost 8 bases, and 12 bases lay in between. CDR3 sequence: CASSLNADREAFF. The CDR3 DNA is TGTGCCAGCAGCTTAAATGCCGACAGAGAAGCTTTCTTT.

Details on this clonotype: The junction departs from the called germline gene at one end, perhaps through a read error. The gene calls are TRBV19 and TRBJ1-1; TRBD1 is a possible D gene (5 bases). The CDR3 runs to 14 residues. Germline V gives CDR1 LNHDA, CDR2 SQIVND (reference sequence). The chain's CDR3 is CASSWGGSFSEASF. In nucleotides, the CDR3 is TGTGCCAGTAGTTGGGGCGGGAGTTTCTCCGAAGCTTCCTTT.

V and J are TRBV9 and TRBJ2-3; the match to TRBD2 covers 12 bases. Germline V gene lookup returns CDR1 SGDLS and CDR2 YYNGEE. J was trimmed by 3 bases and V by 3 bases; bases with no gene match: 8. This CDR3 comprises 17 residues. The CDR3 DNA reads TGTGCCAGCAGCGCGGGACCCGGGACTAGCGGGACAGATACGCAGTATTTT. Translated, it gives CASSAGPGTSGTDTQYF.

The sample holds many counts of this clonotype. The V gene is TRBV14, the J gene TRBJ2-5; D remains ambiguous. The germline V gene has CDR1 SGHDN and CDR2 FVKESK. This CDR3 is 14 amino acids long. V lost 0 bases and J 5 bases, leaving 10 bases between the germline ends. CDR3 protein: CASSQDLNFETQYF. In nucleotides, the CDR3 is TGTGCCAGCAGCCAAGATCTAAACTTCGAGACCCAGTACTTC.

About this clonotype: An end of the junction does not agree with germline; a read error may underlie this. The chain uses TRBV7-9 and TRBJ2-5; tentative D call: TRBD2 (5 bases). The CDR3 consists of 12 residues. Germline CDR1 and CDR2: SEHNR and FQNEAQ (reference sequence). CDR3 coding DNA: TGTGCCATAGGACGGAGGCAAGAGACCCAGCACTTC. It translates to CAIGRRQETQHF.

The sample holds a few counts of this clonotype. V usage is TRBV7-9 and J usage is TRBJ1-2; D gene unclear. Per germline, CDR1 SEHNR and CDR2 FQNEAQ (reference sequence). Trimming took off 2 bases at V and 2 bases at J, with 12 bases between the two ends. This CDR3 is 15 amino acids long. The CDR3 region is CASSLLAAENYGYTF. The CDR3 DNA reads TGTGCCAGCAGCTTATTAGCTGCGGAGAACTATGGCTACACCTTC.

The rearrangement links TRBV29-1 to TRBJ1-2; 9 bases are shared with TRBD1. The CDR3 spans 13 residues. Germline CDR1 reads SQVTM; CDR2 reads ANQGSEA. Trimming cost V 5 bases and J 1 base; bases outside gene matches: 2. The chain's CDR3 is CSVLTGGNYGYTF. The DNA of the CDR3 is TGCAGCGTTCTGACAGGGGGTAACTATGGCTACACCTTC.

A few counts support this clonotype. The V call is TRBV6-2 or TRBV6-3, the J call TRBJ2-3; 8 bases agree with TRBD2. This CDR3 is built from 15 residues. Trimming at V came to 5 bases and at J to 4 bases, leaving 8 bases not matched to a gene. Looked up from germline, CDR1 is MNHEY and CDR2 is SVGEGT. CDR3 protein: CASSKFGLAADTQYF. For the CDR3, the DNA is TGTGCCAGCAGTAAATTCGGACTAGCAGCAGATACGCAGTATTTT.

This clonotype was seen repeatedly, ten times or more. The chain joins TRBV14 to TRBJ1-2; perhaps TRBD1 as D (6 bases). The CDR3 runs to 15 residues. The V end lost 0 bases, the J end lost 4 bases, and 12 bases lay between the germline ends. Germline V CDR1 and CDR2: SGHDN, FVKESK. Written as DNA, the CDR3 is TGTGCCAGCAGCCAAGATCTGGGGGCCAGCTATGGCTACACCTTC. It specifies CASSQDLGASYGYTF.

The chain uses TRBV10-2 and TRBJ1-1; the D is unclear. The CDR3 extends over 13 amino acids. Germline lookup yields CDR1 WSHSY and CDR2 SAAADI. The V end lost 6 bases, the J end lost 3 bases, and 11 bases lay between the germline ends. The CDR3 loop is CASRDWRDTEAFF. The CDR3 nucleotides read TGCGCCAGCAGAGACTGGAGGGACACTGAAGCTTTCTTT.